Listed below are T cell receptor beta chains from one sample, sequenced in a study of blood T cell repertoires in COVID-19. Sequencing used immunoSEQ multiplex PCR; TCRdb keeps in-frame clones, though not all of them. The sample carries approximately 160,000 clones, roughly 83% recorded once. Sequencing input: peripheral blood. These receptor sequences come from a man aged 18 to 30 with active or convalescent COVID-19. Each CDR3 is given with its conserved first and last residue. D genes are given only for firm matches. Size is omitted from some rows. Given values are once, few, many or a class for expanded clones.

v_gene	abundance	j_gene	d_gene	CDR3aa	CDR3nt
TRBV2	.	TRBJ1-2	.	CASSDITMEYGYTF	TGTGCCAGCAGCGATATCACGATGGAGTATGGCTACACCTTC
TRBV3-1/TRBV3-2	.	TRBJ2-7	TRBD2	CASSRTSGGPSSYEQYF	TGTGCCAGCAGCCGGACTAGCGGGGGCCCTTCATCCTACGAGCAGTACTTC
TRBV3-1/TRBV3-2	.	TRBJ1-1	.	CASSQVKTGLEAFF	TGTGCCAGCAGCCAAGTGAAGACAGGACTTGAAGCTTTCTTT
TRBV7-2	.	TRBJ1-6	.	CASSFSIRGTTANSPLHF	TGTGCCAGCAGCTTTTCAATCCGAGGAACCACCGCCAATTCACCCCTCCACTTT
TRBV5-4	.	TRBJ2-7	TRBD2	CASSLENAGGSYEQYF	TGTGCCAGCAGCTTGGAAAATGCGGGAGGCTCCTACGAGCAGTACTTC
TRBV10-1	many	TRBJ1-6	TRBD1	CASSVGQNNSPLHF	TGCGCCAGCAGTGTGGGACAGAATAATTCACCCCTCCACTTT
TRBV18	.	TRBJ1-5	.	CASSPPGGISNQPQHF	TGTGCCAGCTCACCACCCGGGGGGATTAGCAATCAGCCCCAGCATTTT
TRBV19	.	TRBJ1-5	TRBD1	CASSGGDRVEDQPQHF	TGTGCCAGTAGTGGTGGGGACAGGGTGGAGGATCAGCCCCAGCATTTT
TRBV2	.	TRBJ2-1	.	CASSWDSSSYNEQFF	TGTGCCAGCAGTTGGGACTCAAGCTCCTACAATGAGCAGTTCTTC
TRBV6-5	.	TRBJ1-1	.	CASSYSGASTEAFF	TGTGCCAGCAGTTACTCTGGGGCGAGCACTGAAGCTTTCTTT
TRBV5-1	.	TRBJ2-1	TRBD2	CASSKTSGNSYNEQFF	TGCGCCAGCAGCAAGACTAGCGGGAACTCCTACAATGAGCAGTTCTTC
TRBV5-6	.	TRBJ1-3	.	CASSFSGNTIYF	TGTGCCAGCAGCTTCAGTGGAAACACCATATATTTT
TRBV11-2	.	TRBJ1-4	.	CASSSLGGNEKLFF	TGTGCCAGCAGCTCCCTCGGGGGGAATGAAAAACTGTTTTTT
TRBV5-1	.	TRBJ1-2	TRBD1	CASSPDRVGGYTF	TGCGCCAGCAGCCCCGACAGGGTCGGTGGCTACACCTTC
TRBV10-3	.	TRBJ2-1	TRBD2	CAISEPSGGAGYEQFF	TGTGCCATCAGTGAGCCTAGCGGGGGTGCGGGTTATGAGCAGTTCTTC
TRBV2	.	TRBJ1-1	TRBD1	CASNQDRRGTEAFF	TGTGCCAGCAACCAGGACAGGAGAGGGACTGAAGCTTTCTTT
TRBV20-1	.	TRBJ2-1	.	CSAEGVHEQFF	TGCAGTGCGGAGGGAGTCCATGAGCAGTTCTTC
TRBV6-1	.	TRBJ2-4	TRBD2	CASSDRLAGEASPTKNIQYF	TGTGCCAGCAGTGACAGACTAGCGGGAGAGGCCTCGCCCACCAAAAACATTCAGTACTTC
TRBV21-1	few	TRBJ1-3	.	CASSLRGSWSGNTIYF	TGTGCCAGCAGTCTTAGGGGGTCTTGGTCTGGAAACACCATATATTTT
TRBV9	.	TRBJ2-7	TRBD1	CASSVHWDRDYEQYF	TGTGCCAGCAGCGTACACTGGGACAGGGACTACGAGCAGTACTTC
TRBV6-6	.	TRBJ1-2	.	CASTIGGPHGYTF	TGTGCCAGCACCATCGGAGGGCCCCATGGCTACACCTTC
TRBV19	.	TRBJ1-5	TRBD1	CASSIDLGTALQRPGSNQPQHF	TGTGCCAGTAGTATAGACCTGGGGACAGCCCTCCAGAGGCCGGGTAGCAATCAGCCCCAGCATTTT
TRBV19	.	TRBJ2-1	TRBD2	CASSRGLAGVNSYNEQFF	TGTGCCAGTAGTAGAGGGCTAGCGGGGGTTAACTCCTACAATGAGCAGTTCTTC
TRBV4-2	.	TRBJ1-6	TRBD1	CASSQTGDAHNSPLHF	TGTGCCAGCAGCCAGACAGGGGACGCCCATAATTCACCCCTCCACTTT
TRBV6-5	.	TRBJ1-1	.	CASSYGERMNTEAFF	TGTGCCAGCAGTTACGGTGAGAGGATGAACACTGAAGCTTTCTTT
TRBV7-2	.	TRBJ2-7	TRBD1	CASSLGTGSSYEQYF	TGTGCCAGCAGCTTAGGGACAGGGAGCTCCTACGAGCAGTACTTC
TRBV7-9	few	TRBJ2-3	.	CAGLDSDTQYF	TGTGCCGGCCTAGATTCAGATACGCAGTATTTT
TRBV6-6	.	TRBJ2-5	TRBD2	CASSRLAGRSGQETQYF	TGTGCCAGCAGTCGCCTAGCGGGCCGGTCTGGGCAAGAGACCCAGTACTTC
TRBV11-3	once	TRBJ2-2	TRBD2	CASSLGLAGTGELFF	TGTGCCAGCAGCTTAGGACTAGCGGGAACCGGGGAGCTGTTTTTT
TRBV2	.	TRBJ1-3	.	CASSERVVYSGNTIYF	TGTGCCAGCAGTGAACGGGTTGTGTACTCTGGAAACACCATATATTTT
TRBV18	.	TRBJ2-7	TRBD1	CASSPPLLKGATYEQYF	TGTGCCAGCTCACCACCGCTGTTAAAGGGGGCCACCTACGAGCAGTACTTC
TRBV27	.	TRBJ2-1	TRBD2	CASSLGTSGNEQFF	TGTGCCAGCAGTTTAGGGACTAGCGGCAATGAGCAGTTCTTC
TRBV19	.	TRBJ1-2	.	CASTSAFYGYTF	TGTGCCAGTACTTCAGCGTTCTATGGCTACACCTTC